The 2 T cell receptor beta chains below were found in one sample sequenced in a study of a mutant IDH1 vaccine in newly diagnosed glioma (dated by TCRdb to about 2021). Libraries were built with the immunoSEQ multiplex PCR assay. This immuneACCESS table, as held by TCRdb, lists in-frame sequences with V and J called but not all clones. Of the missing ones, under half trace to an unresolved V gene in checked studies; the others have no known cause. Across this sample there are tens of thousands of clones, with about 80% seen only once. 4.5% to 7.5% of the sample is in the top ten clones. The intended sense of this specimen's time point label: week 11, during vaccination. Each vaccine dose was 300 ug of a 20-mer mutant IDH1 peptide in Montanide, given subcutaneously with topical imiquimod. Their antigens remain unidentified. The starting material was PBMCs, obtained from a glioma patient whose treatment included an IDH1 peptide vaccine. These receptors originate from a man aged 50 to 60 with glioma.

The gene calls are TRBV27 and TRBJ1-2, with D perhaps TRBD1 (6 bases). Germline CDR1 MNHEY, CDR2 SMNVEV (reference sequence). The CDR3 spans 13 residues. Trimming shortened V by 2 bases and J by 7 bases, and 11 bases separated the two germline ends. This chain's CDR3 is CASSLRGGGGYTF. As DNA, the CDR3 is TGTGCCAGCAGTTTAAGAGGGGGAGGTGGCTACACCTTC.

The chain carries TRBV29-1 and TRBJ2-7; 11 nucleotides align to TRBD2. Looked up from germline, CDR1 is SQVTM and CDR2 is ANQGSEA. Trimming at V came to 7 bases and at J to 3 bases, leaving 11 bases not matched to a gene. The CDR3 loop spans 15 amino acids. The CDR3 loop is CSANYVAGGLYEQYF. The CDR3 DNA sequence: TGCAGCGCAAACTATGTAGCGGGAGGGCTCTACGAGCAGTACTTC.